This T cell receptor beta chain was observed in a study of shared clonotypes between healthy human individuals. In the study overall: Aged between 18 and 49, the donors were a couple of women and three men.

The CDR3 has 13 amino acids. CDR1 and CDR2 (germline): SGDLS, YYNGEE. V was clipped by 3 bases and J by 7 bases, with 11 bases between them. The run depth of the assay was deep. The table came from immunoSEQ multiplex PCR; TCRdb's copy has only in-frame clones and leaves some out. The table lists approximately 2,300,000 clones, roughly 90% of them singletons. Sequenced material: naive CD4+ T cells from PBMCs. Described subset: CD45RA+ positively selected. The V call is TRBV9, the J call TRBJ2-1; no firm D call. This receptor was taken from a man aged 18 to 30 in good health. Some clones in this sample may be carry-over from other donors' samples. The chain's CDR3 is CASSAGPWNEQFF. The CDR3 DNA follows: TGTGCCAGCAGCGCTGGACCGTGGAATGAGCAGTTCTTC.